This TCR beta chain is from a study of T-cell memory formation after mild COVID-19. Whole-study results and caveats: Among CD4+ contracting clones, most were CM and EM, and CD8+ ones EMRA. Clones contracting over day 15 to 85 were CD4/CD8 balanced, with later expanders leaning CD4+.

V shed 5 bases, J shed 3 bases, and the junction held 4 bases outside the gene matches. The germline V gene encodes CDR1 DFQATT and CDR2 SNEGSKA (reference sequence). The CDR3 covers 13 residues. After 5'RACE with constant-segment primers, TCR alpha and TCR beta cDNA libraries carrying sample barcodes and UMIs were obtained. TCRdb re-called the 5' RACE reads through MiXCR, storing one row per CDR3 protein. The sample contains approximately 580,000 distinct CDR3 sequences, about 20% of which appear only once. Regarding this clonotype: What it recognizes is unknown.

The receptor comes from an adult woman who had mild COVID-19 (a few samples of this study predate the infection). Cell type and time point are not known. The sequencing sample was made of PBMCs or a T cell subset sorted from them (not recorded which). V and J are TRBV20-1 and TRBJ2-7; 10 nucleotides line up with TRBD1. The CDR3 is CSARQGAGYEQYF. CDR3 DNA sequence: TGCAGTGCTCGACAGGGGGCGGGCTACGAGCAGTACTTC.